This TCR beta chain was retrieved from a study of cytomegalovirus exposure and HLA in healthy donors. Overall study context: An analysis done earlier identified some 120 million unique TCR beta sequences from 150 million to 200 million T cells. Samples from HLA-typed donors yielded about 85 million unique TCRs in an early data release. Study outcomes and limitations: Clonal expansion was found to be greater in HLA-associated TCR beta chains than in equally common others in a later analysis. The authors considered a cluster of highly shared sequence variants likely to be a sequencing artifact.

In the case of this clone: Its matching antigen is unknown.

V lost 5 bases to trimming and J lost 4 bases; unmatched junction nucleotides: 5. The CDR3 has 15 residues. Germline CDR1 reads SGHTA; CDR2 reads FQGTGA. Both 60 Vbeta primers and 13 Jbeta primers went into the PCR. The method was immunoSEQ multiplex PCR; TCRdb's version includes in-frame clones alone and lacks a portion of them. The sample shows approximately 150,000 clones, roughly 80% of them seen only once. The chain carries TRBV7-3 and TRBJ2-3; the match to TRBD1 covers 11 bases. The sequence was obtained from a young woman in good health and CMV-seropositive. Sample: PBMCs. The CDR3 spells CASSPPGQGADTQYF. CDR3 nucleotide sequence: TGTGCCAGCAGCCCACCGGGACAGGGGGCAGATACGCAGTATTTT.